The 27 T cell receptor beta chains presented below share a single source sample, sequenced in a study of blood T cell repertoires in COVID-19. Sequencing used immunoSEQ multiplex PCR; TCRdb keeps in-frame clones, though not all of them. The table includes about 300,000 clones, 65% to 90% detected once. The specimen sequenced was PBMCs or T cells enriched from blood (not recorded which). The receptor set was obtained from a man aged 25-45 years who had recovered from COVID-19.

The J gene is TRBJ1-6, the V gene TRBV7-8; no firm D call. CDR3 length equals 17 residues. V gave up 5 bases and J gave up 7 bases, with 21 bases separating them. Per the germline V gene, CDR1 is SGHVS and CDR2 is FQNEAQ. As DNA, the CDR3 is TGTGCCAGCAGCCCGGGATCTCCCCTAATAGCAAATTCACCCCTCCACTTT. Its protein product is CASSPGSPLIANSPLHF.

The CDR3 bases are TGCGCCAGCAGCCCCAGGACTAGCGGGGGCTCGACCTACGAGCAGTACTTC. Translation gives CASSPRTSGGSTYEQYF. The chain has TRBV4-1 and TRBJ2-7; 13 nucleotides align to TRBD2. There are 17 residues in the CDR3. The J segment lost 2 bases and the V segment lost 4 bases, leaving 8 bases of the junction unmatched. CDR1 and CDR2 from the germline V gene are MGHRA and YSYEKL.

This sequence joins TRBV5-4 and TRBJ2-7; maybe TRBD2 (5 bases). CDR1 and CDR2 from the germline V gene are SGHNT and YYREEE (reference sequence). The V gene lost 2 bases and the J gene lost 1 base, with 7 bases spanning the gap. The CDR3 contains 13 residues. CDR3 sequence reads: CASSFPGSYEQYF. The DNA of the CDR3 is TGTGCCAGCAGCTTCCCGGGGTCCTACGAGCAGTACTTC.

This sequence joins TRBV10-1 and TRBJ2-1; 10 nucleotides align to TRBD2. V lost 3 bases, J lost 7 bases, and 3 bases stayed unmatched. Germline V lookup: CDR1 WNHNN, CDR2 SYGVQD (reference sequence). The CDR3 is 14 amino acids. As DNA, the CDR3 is TGCGCCAGCAGTGACCCTAGCGGGAGTAATGAGCAGTTCTTC. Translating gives CASSDPSGSNEQFF.

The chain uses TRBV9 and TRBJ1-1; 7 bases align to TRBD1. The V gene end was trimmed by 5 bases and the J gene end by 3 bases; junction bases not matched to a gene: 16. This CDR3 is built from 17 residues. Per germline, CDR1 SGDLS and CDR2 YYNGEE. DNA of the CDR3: TGTGCCAGCAGTTTAACTGGCGGGAGGGGGCCTCACACTGAAGCTTTCTTT. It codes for CASSLTGGRGPHTEAFF. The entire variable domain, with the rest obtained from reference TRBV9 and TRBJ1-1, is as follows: DSGVTQTPKHLITATGQRVTLRCSPRSGDLSVYWYQQSLDQGLQFLIQYYNGEERAKGNILERFSAQQFPDLHSELNLSSLELGDSALYFCASSLTGGRGPHTEAFFGQGTRLTVV.

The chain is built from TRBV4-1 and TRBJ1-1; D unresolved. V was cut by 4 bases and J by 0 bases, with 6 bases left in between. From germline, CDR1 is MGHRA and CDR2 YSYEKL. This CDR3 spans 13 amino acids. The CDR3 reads CASSPEMNTEAFF. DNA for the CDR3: TGCGCCAGCAGCCCCGAGATGAACACTGAAGCTTTCTTT.

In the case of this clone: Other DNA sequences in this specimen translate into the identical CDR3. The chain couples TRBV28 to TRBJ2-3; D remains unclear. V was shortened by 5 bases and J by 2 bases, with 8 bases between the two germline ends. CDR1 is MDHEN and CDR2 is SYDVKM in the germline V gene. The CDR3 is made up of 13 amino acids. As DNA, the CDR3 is TGTGCCAGCAGTCCCCCTTCCACAGATACGCAGTATTTT. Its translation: CASSPPSTDTQYF. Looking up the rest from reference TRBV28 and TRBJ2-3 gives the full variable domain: DVKVTQSSRYLVKRTGEKVFLECVQDMDHENMFWYRQDPGLGLRLIYFSYDVKMKEKGDIPEGYSVSREKKERFSLILESASTNQTSMYLCASSPPSTDTQYFGPGTRLTVL.

For the CDR3, the DNA is TGTGCCAGCAGCTCGTCCCCGGGGGACTATGGCTACACCTTC. Encoded protein: CASSSSPGDYGYTF. V usage is TRBV5-6 and J usage is TRBJ1-2, with D possibly matching TRBD1 (5 bases). Per the germline V gene, CDR1 is SGHDT and CDR2 is YYEEEE. Trimming took 3 bases from V and 3 from J, leaving 12 bases between them. This CDR3 has 14 amino acids. Drawing the rest from reference TRBV5-6 and TRBJ1-2, the complete variable domain is DAGVTQSPTHLIKTRGQQVTLRCSPKSGHDTVSWYQQALGQGPQFIFQYYEEEERQRGNFPDRFSGHQFPNYSSELNVNALLLGDSALYLCASSSSPGDYGYTFGSGTRLTVV.

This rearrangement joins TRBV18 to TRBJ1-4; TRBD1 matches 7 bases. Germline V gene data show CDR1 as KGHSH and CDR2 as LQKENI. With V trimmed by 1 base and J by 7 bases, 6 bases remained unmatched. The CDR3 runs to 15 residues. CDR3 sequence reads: CASSPQGASVEKLFF. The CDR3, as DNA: TGTGCCAGCTCACCACAGGGGGCATCTGTTGAAAAACTGTTTTTT. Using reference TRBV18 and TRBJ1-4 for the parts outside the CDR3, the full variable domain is NAGVMQNPRHLVRRRGQEARLRCSPMKGHSHVYWYRQLPEEGLKFMVYLQKENIIDESGMPKERFSAEFPKEGPSILRIQQVVRGDSAAYFCASSPQGASVEKLFFGSGTQLSVL.

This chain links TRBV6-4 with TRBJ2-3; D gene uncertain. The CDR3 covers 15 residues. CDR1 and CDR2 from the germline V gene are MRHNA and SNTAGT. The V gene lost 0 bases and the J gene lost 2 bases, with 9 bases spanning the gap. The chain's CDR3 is CASSDSGRHTDTQYF. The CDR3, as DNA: TGTGCCAGCAGTGACTCGGGCAGGCACACAGATACGCAGTATTTT.

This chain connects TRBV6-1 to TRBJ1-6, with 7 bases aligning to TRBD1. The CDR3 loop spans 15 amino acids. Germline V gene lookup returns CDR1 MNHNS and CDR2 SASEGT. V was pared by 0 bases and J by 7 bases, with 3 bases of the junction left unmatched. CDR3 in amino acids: CASSEATGNNSPLHF. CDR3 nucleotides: TGTGCCAGCAGTGAAGCGACAGGGAACAATTCACCCCTCCACTTT.

CDR3 DNA sequence: TGTGCCAGCAGTGAAGGACCCAATCATAAGGAGAAACTGTTTTTT. This sequence encodes CASSEGPNHKEKLFF. The chain uses TRBV6-1 and TRBJ1-4; D remains ambiguous. The V gene's germline CDR1 is MNHNS and CDR2 SASEGT. Trimming took 1 base from V and 11 from J, leaving 17 bases between them. CDR3 size: 15 residues.

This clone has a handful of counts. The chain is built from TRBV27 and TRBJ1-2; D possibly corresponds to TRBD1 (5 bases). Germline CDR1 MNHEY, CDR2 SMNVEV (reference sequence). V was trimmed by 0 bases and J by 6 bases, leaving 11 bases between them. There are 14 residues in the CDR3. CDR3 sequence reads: CASSLSAGEDGYTF. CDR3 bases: TGTGCCAGCAGTTTATCGGCGGGGGAAGATGGCTACACCTTC.

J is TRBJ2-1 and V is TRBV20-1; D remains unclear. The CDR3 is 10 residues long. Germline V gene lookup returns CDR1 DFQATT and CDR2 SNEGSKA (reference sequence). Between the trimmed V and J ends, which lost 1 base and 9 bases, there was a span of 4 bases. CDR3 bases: TGCAGTGCTAGAGCTATTGAGCAGTTCTTC. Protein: CSARAIEQFF.

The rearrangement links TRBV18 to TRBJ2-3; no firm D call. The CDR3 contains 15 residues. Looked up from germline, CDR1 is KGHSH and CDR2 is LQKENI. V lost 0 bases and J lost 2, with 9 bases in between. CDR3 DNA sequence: TGTGCCAGCTCACCACCGATACAGCACACAGATACGCAGTATTTT. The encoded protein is CASSPPIQHTDTQYF.

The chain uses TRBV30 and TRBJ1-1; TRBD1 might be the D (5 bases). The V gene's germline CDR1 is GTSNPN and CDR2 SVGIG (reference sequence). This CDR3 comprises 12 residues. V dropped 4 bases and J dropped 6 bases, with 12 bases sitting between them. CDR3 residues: CAWIGGFAEAFF. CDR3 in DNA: TGTGCCTGGATTGGGGGGTTCGCTGAAGCTTTCTTT.

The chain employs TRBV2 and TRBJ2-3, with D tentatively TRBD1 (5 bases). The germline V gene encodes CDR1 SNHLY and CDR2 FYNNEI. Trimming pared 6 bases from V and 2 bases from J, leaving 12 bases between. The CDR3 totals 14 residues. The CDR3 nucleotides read TGTGCCAGCAGGGACACTTATCTCACAGATACGCAGTATTTT. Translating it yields CASRDTYLTDTQYF.

CDR3 sequence (DNA): TGTGCCAGCAGCTTTGGGACAGGGTTCTTTGCCACTGAAGCTTTCTTT. Residues: CASSFGTGFFATEAFF. The rearrangement uses TRBV11-3 and TRBJ1-1, with 9 bases matching TRBD1. The CDR3 runs to 16 residues. CDR1 and CDR2 (germline): SGHNT, YENEEA. The V segment lost 3 bases and the J segment 4 bases; nucleotides outside the gene matches: 9.

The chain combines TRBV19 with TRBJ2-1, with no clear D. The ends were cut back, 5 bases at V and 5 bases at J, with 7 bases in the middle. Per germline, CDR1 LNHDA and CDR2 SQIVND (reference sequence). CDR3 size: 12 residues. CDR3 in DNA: TGTGCCAGTAGTGTATTTAACAATGAGCAGTTCTTC. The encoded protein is CASSVFNNEQFF.

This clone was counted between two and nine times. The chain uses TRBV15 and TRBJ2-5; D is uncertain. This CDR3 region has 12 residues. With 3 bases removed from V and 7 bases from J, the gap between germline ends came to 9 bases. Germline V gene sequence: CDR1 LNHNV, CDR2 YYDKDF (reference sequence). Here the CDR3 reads CATSSLRGTQYF. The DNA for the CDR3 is TGTGCCACCAGCAGTCTACGAGGGACCCAGTACTTC.

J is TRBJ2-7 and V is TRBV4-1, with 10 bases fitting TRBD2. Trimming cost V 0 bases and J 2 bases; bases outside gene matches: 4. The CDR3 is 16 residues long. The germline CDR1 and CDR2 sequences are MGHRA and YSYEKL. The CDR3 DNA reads TGCGCCAGCAGCCAAGATATCCTAGCGGGGGCCTACGAGCAGTACTTC. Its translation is CASSQDILAGAYEQYF.

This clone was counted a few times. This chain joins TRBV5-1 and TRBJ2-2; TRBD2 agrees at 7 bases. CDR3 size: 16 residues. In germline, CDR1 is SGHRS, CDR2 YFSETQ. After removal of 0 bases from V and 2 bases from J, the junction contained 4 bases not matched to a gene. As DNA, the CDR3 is TGCGCCAGCAGCTTGGCTCTAGCGGATAACACCGGGGAGCTGTTTTTT. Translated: CASSLALADNTGELFF.

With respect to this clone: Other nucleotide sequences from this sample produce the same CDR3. CDR3 nucleotide sequence: TGCAGTGCTAGAGTGAGTGAAGCTTTCTTT. Translation: CSARVSEAFF. The V and J genes are TRBV20-1 and TRBJ1-1, with D hard to call. V lost 1 base and J lost 7, with 4 bases in between. Germline-derived CDR1 and CDR2 are DFQATT and SNEGSKA (reference sequence). The CDR3 covers 10 residues.

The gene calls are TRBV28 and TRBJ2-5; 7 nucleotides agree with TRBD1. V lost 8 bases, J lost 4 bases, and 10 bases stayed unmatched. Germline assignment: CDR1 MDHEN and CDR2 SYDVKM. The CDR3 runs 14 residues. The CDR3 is CASRDRGGGETQYF. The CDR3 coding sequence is TGTGCCAGCCGGGACAGAGGAGGAGGAGAGACCCAGTACTTC.

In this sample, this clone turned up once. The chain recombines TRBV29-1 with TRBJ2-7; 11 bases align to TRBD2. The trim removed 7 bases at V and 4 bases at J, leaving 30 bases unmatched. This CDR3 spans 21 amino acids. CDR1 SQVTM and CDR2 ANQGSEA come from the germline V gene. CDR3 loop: CSAVGPTEAHHLAGGSYEQYF. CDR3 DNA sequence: TGCAGCGCCGTGGGCCCCACAGAGGCCCACCACCTAGCGGGAGGATCTTACGAGCAGTACTTC.

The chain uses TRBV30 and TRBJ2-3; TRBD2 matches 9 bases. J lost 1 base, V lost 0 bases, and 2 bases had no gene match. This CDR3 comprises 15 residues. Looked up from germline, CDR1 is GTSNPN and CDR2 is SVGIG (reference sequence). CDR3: CAWSVRGGGTDTQYF. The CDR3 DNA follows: TGTGCCTGGAGTGTACGCGGGGGGGGCACAGATACGCAGTATTTT.

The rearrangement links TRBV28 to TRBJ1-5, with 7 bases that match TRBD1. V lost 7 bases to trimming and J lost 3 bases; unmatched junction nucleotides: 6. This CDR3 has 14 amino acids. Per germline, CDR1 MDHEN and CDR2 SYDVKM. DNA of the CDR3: TGTGCCAGCATCAGGGACAGACTCAATCAGCCCCAGCATTTT. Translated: CASIRDRLNQPQHF.